This is a list of T cell receptor beta chains from one sample in a study of regulatory T cells in long-lasting Graves disease. One entry per CDR3 protein, called by TCRdb with MiXCR from the multiplex PCR reads. The table includes over 300,000 distinct CDR3 sequences, around a sixth detected once. Specimen: peripheral blood mononuclear cells (PBMCs), collected at new diagnosis, from a patient treated with antithyroid drugs. These receptors all stem from a female donor with Graves disease. The CDR3 runs from the conserved cysteine through the conserved F or W. D genes are given only for firm matches. Clone size is given for some rows only: seen once, a few or many times, or a class if the clone is expanded.

v_gene: TRBV9; j_gene: TRBJ1-5; abundance: many; d_gene: .; CDR3nt: TGTGCCAGCAGCGTAGGGGAGCTCAATCAGCCCCAGCATTTT; CDR3aa: CASSVGELNQPQHF
v_gene: TRBV4-2; j_gene: TRBJ1-2; abundance: many; d_gene: .; CDR3nt: TGTGCCAGCAGCCAAGTCGTCGGGGCGGACTATGGCTACACCTTC; CDR3aa: CASSQVVGADYGYTF
v_gene: TRBV11-2; j_gene: TRBJ1-6; abundance: many; d_gene: .; CDR3nt: TGTGCCAGCAGCTTCATAACAGATCCCACCCTCCACTTT; CDR3aa: CASSFITDPTLHF
v_gene: TRBV20-1; j_gene: TRBJ2-7; abundance: many; d_gene: TRBD2; CDR3nt: TGCAGTGCAACTTCCGGGACTAGCGGGAGCGACGAGCAGTACTTC; CDR3aa: CSATSGTSGSDEQYF
v_gene: TRBV12-3/TRBV12-4; j_gene: TRBJ1-1; abundance: .; d_gene: .; CDR3nt: TGTGCCAGCAGCCCATGGGCGGTGGGGAACACTGAAGCTTTCTTT; CDR3aa: CASSPWAVGNTEAFF
v_gene: TRBV3-2; j_gene: TRBJ1-1; abundance: few; d_gene: .; CDR3nt: TGTGCCAGCAGCCACGGGAGGGGACGAGGGACTGAAGCTTTCTTT; CDR3aa: CASSHGRGRGTEAFF
v_gene: TRBV10-2; j_gene: TRBJ1-4; abundance: many; d_gene: .; CDR3nt: TGCGCCAGCGGTGGTACAACTAATGAAAAACTGTTTTTT; CDR3aa: CASGGTTNEKLFF
v_gene: TRBV10-3; j_gene: TRBJ2-7; abundance: many; d_gene: .; CDR3nt: TGTGCCATCAGTGAACCGGTTACCCCTTGGATCGAGCAGTACTTC; CDR3aa: CAISEPVTPWIEQYF
v_gene: TRBV2; j_gene: TRBJ1-5; abundance: many; d_gene: .; CDR3nt: TGTGCCAGCAGTGAATCCCATAGCAATCAGCCCCAGCATTTT; CDR3aa: CASSESHSNQPQHF
v_gene: TRBV27; j_gene: TRBJ1-5; abundance: many; d_gene: .; CDR3nt: TGTGCCAGCATGCCGGGATACAATCAGCCCCAGCATTTT; CDR3aa: CASMPGYNQPQHF